The 31 T cell receptor beta chains reported below all come from one sample, sequenced in a study of radiotherapy plus CTLA-4 blockade in lung cancer. Measured with immunoSEQ multiplex PCR; TCRdb has only the in-frame clones, and not every one. The sample carries 55,000 to 70,000 clones, around 79% recorded once. This material consisted of peripheral blood, taken from a patient treated with radiotherapy plus ipilimumab. The receptors shown here come from a human donor with non-small cell lung cancer who had a complete response to radiotherapy plus ipilimumab.

V and J are TRBV4-1 and TRBJ2-2; 10 bases line up with TRBD2. The J segment lost 2 bases and the V segment lost 0 bases, leaving 6 bases of the junction unmatched. This CDR3 comprises 18 residues. The germline V gene has CDR1 MGHRA and CDR2 YSYEKL. For the CDR3, the DNA is TGCGCCAGCAGCCAAGATAGGACTAGCGGAGACAACACCGGGGAGCTGTTTTTT. It specifies CASSQDRTSGDNTGELFF.

The chain couples TRBV5-1 to TRBJ1-3, with D tentatively TRBD1 (6 bases). The germline V gene has CDR1 SGHRS and CDR2 YFSETQ. CDR3 size: 19 residues. Trimming left V 4 bases short and J 0 bases short, with 23 bases between. CDR3 residues: CASSPIRPGHLSSGNTIYF. The CDR3 bases are TGCGCCAGCAGCCCGATCCGCCCGGGACACTTAAGCTCTGGAAACACCATATATTTT.

This clone came up a few times. The rearrangement uses TRBV7-9 and TRBJ1-6; tentatively, D is TRBD1 (6 bases). V was shortened by 4 bases and J by 7 bases, with 14 bases between the two germline ends. The germline gives CDR1 SEHNR, CDR2 FQNEAQ (reference sequence). The CDR3 extends over 15 amino acids. The DNA for the CDR3 is TGTGCCAGCAGCTCAACTGCGACAGGAAATTCACCCCTCCACTTT. Protein product: CASSSTATGNSPLHF.

J is TRBJ2-5 and V is TRBV18, with TRBD2 matching over 10 bases. V gave up 5 bases and J gave up 3 bases; unmatched junction bases: 3. Germline CDR1 is KGHSH and CDR2 is LQKENI. The CDR3 sequence is 14 residues long. CDR3 in DNA: TGTGCCAGCTCAACAACTAGCGGGGAAGAGACCCAGTACTTC. Translated, it gives CASSTTSGEETQYF.

The chain employs TRBV10-3 and TRBJ1-3, with no clear D. The CDR3 contains 14 residues. Trimming pared 11 bases from V and 3 bases from J, leaving 17 bases between. Germline-derived CDR1 and CDR2 are ENHRY and SYGVKD. CDR3 bases: TGTGCCTCCCGGGGAAACTCGGATGGAAACACCATATATTTT. Translating gives CASRGNSDGNTIYF.

The CDR3 DNA reads as TGTGCCAGCAGTGAGACAGGGGGCACTGGAAACACCATATATTTT. Translating it yields CASSETGGTGNTIYF. The chain uses TRBV25-1 and TRBJ1-3, with TRBD1 matching 10 bases. Germline-derived CDR1 and CDR2 are MGHDK and SYGVNS. Trimming cost V 3 bases and J 2 bases; bases outside gene matches: 1. This CDR3 has 15 amino acids. Together with reference TRBV25-1 and TRBJ1-3, the CDR3 gives the full variable domain: EADIYQTPRYLVIGTGKKITLECSQTMGHDKMYWYQQDPGMELHLIHYSYGVNSTEKGDLSSESTVSRIRTEHFPLTLESARPSHTSQYLCASSETGGTGNTIYFGEGSWLTVV.

The gene calls are TRBV4-1 and TRBJ2-7; 8 bases agree with TRBD1. Trimming took 4 bases from V and 2 from J; bases not matched to a gene: 7. CDR1 and CDR2 (germline): MGHRA, YSYEKL. The CDR3 loop spans 15 amino acids. The CDR3 spells CASSRPGQATYEQYF. CDR3 bases: TGCGCCAGCAGCCGACCGGGACAGGCAACCTACGAGCAGTACTTC.

This clone was recorded a few times. The rearrangement uses TRBV6-4 and TRBJ2-1; D perhaps matches TRBD1 (6 bases). The V and J ends lost 4 bases and 4 bases respectively, with 11 bases between them. Looked up from germline, CDR1 is MRHNA and CDR2 is SNTAGT. The CDR3 length is 14 residues. As DNA, the CDR3 is TGTGCCAGCAGTGTTGGGGGCGCTTACAATGAGCAGTTCTTC. As protein: CASSVGGAYNEQFF.

The chain combines TRBV6-1 with TRBJ2-5, with D perhaps matching TRBD1 (5 bases). The CDR3 is made up of 15 amino acids. Germline CDR1 and CDR2: MNHNS and SASEGT. V shed 10 bases and J shed 4 bases, with 22 bases lying between them. As DNA, the CDR3 is TGTGCCACCATCCTGTACCAGGGTGTGCGAGAGACCCAGTACTTC. Its translation: CATILYQGVRETQYF.

This clone was observed a single time. This chain connects TRBV5-4 to TRBJ1-1; possibly TRBD1 for D (5 bases). The CDR3 is 14 amino acids. V gave up 2 bases and J gave up 4 bases, with 12 bases separating them. The germline V gene has CDR1 SGHNT and CDR2 YYREEE (reference sequence). This CDR3 is CASSFFGGGTEAFF. In DNA form, the CDR3 reads TGTGCCAGCAGCTTTTTTGGGGGAGGCACTGAAGCTTTCTTT. The full variable domain, its missing parts supplied by reference TRBV5-4 and TRBJ1-1, is ETGVTQSPTHLIKTRGQQVTLRCSSQSGHNTVSWYQQALGQGPQFIFQYYREEENGRGNFPPRFSGLQFPNYSSELNVNALELDDSALYLCASSFFGGGTEAFFGQGTRLTVV.

The chain uses TRBV18 and TRBJ2-1; D is uncertain. The germline gives CDR1 KGHSH, CDR2 LQKENI. CDR3 size: 12 residues. V dropped 2 bases and J dropped 5 bases, with 4 bases sitting between them. DNA of the CDR3: TGTGCCAGCTCACCAACGGACAATGAGCAGTTCTTC. This encodes CASSPTDNEQFF.

This chain uses TRBV11-2 with TRBJ2-5; D might be TRBD2 (6 bases). V lost 0 bases, J lost 8 bases, and 13 bases lay in between. This CDR3 has 14 amino acids. Germline loops: CDR1 SGHAT, CDR2 FQNNGV. CDR3 sequence reads: CASSLDGGSRTQYF. In DNA form, the CDR3 reads TGTGCCAGCAGCTTAGATGGAGGGTCGAGAACCCAGTACTTC.

This clone was recorded only once. This chain links TRBV30 with TRBJ2-6, with 9 bases identical to TRBD1. From germline, CDR1 is GTSNPN and CDR2 SVGIG (reference sequence). The CDR3 totals 16 residues. Losses at the gene ends were 2 bases for V and 4 bases for J; bases not matched to a gene: 6. The CDR3 DNA reads as TGTGCCTGGAGTACCTACAGGGGGCCCGGGGCCAACGTCCTGACTTTC. It translates to CAWSTYRGPGANVLTF.

This clone was seen just once. The J gene is TRBJ1-2, the V gene TRBV30; D is perhaps TRBD1 (5 bases). V gave up 3 bases and J gave up 4 bases, with 12 bases separating them. Germline V CDR1 and CDR2: GTSNPN, SVGIG (reference sequence). The CDR3 contains 13 residues. Here the CDR3 reads CAWRAGVGYGYTF. The DNA of the CDR3 is TGTGCCTGGAGGGCGGGGGTGGGCTATGGCTACACCTTC.

The rearrangement joins TRBV5-4 to TRBJ1-3, with D perhaps TRBD1 (6 bases). V was cut by 0 bases and J by 6 bases, with 16 bases left in between. The CDR3 consists of 16 residues. The germline CDR1 and CDR2 sequences are SGHNT and YYREEE (reference sequence). The DNA of the CDR3 is TGTGCCAGCAGCTTGGCCGGGGGGCGTGGGTTAAACACCATATATTTT. Translated, it gives CASSLAGGRGLNTIYF.

The chain has TRBV27 and TRBJ2-2; a possible D gene is TRBD1 (6 bases). Germline V gene lookup returns CDR1 MNHEY and CDR2 SMNVEV (reference sequence). Between the trimmed V and J ends, which lost 6 bases and 5 bases, there was a span of 19 bases. The CDR3 sequence is 16 residues long. The CDR3 DNA reads TGTGCCAGCAGCTATTTTACAGGGTCAAGTACCGGGGAGCTGTTTTTT. Translation gives CASSYFTGSSTGELFF.

V gene TRBV4-1 combines with J gene TRBJ2-1, with 8 nucleotides matching TRBD2. CDR1 is MGHRA and CDR2 is YSYEKL in the germline V gene. The CDR3 is made up of 17 amino acids. V lost 1 base, J lost 2 bases, and 7 bases stayed unmatched. DNA of the CDR3: TGCGCCAGCAGCCAAGTTGGCGGGAGGTTTACCTACAATGAGCAGTTCTTC. Its translation: CASSQVGGRFTYNEQFF.

The V and J genes are TRBV10-3 and TRBJ2-1; TRBD2 matches 8 bases. The CDR3 is made up of 14 amino acids. In germline, CDR1 is ENHRY, CDR2 SYGVKD. J was trimmed by 7 bases and V by 10 bases; bases with no gene match: 12. CDR3 sequence reads: CATSVAGGLNEQFF. The CDR3 DNA reads TGTGCCACGTCGGTGGCGGGGGGCTTAAATGAGCAGTTCTTC.

The genes are TRBV2 and TRBJ2-1; 9 positions match TRBD1. CDR1 SNHLY and CDR2 FYNNEI come from the germline V gene. The trim removed 8 bases at V and 5 bases at J, leaving 4 bases unmatched. This CDR3 comprises 13 residues. The CDR3 loop reads CASRDRVHNEQFF. DNA for the CDR3: TGTGCCAGCCGGGACAGGGTTCACAATGAGCAGTTCTTC.

The chain links TRBV5-1 to TRBJ1-1; tentative D call: TRBD1 (5 bases). The V gene's germline CDR1 is SGHRS and CDR2 YFSETQ. The V end was cut by 7 bases, the J end by 0 bases, with 16 bases between. The CDR3 contains 15 residues. The CDR3 spells CASSRRGSVNTEAFF. Here the CDR3 DNA reads TGCGCCAGCTCCCGAAGGGGCTCGGTGAACACTGAAGCTTTCTTT.

The rearrangement links TRBV25-1 to TRBJ1-6, with 9 bases lining up with TRBD1. The CDR3 is 16 residues long. Germline V gene lookup returns CDR1 MGHDK and CDR2 SYGVNS. J lost 8 bases, V lost 4 bases, and 9 bases had no gene match. The CDR3 DNA is TGTGCCAGCAGTGCCTCTAGACAGGGGGTTCATTCACCCCTCCACTTT. It translates to CASSASRQGVHSPLHF. Drawing the rest from reference TRBV25-1 and TRBJ1-6, the complete variable domain is EADIYQTPRYLVIGTGKKITLECSQTMGHDKMYWYQQDPGMELHLIHYSYGVNSTEKGDLSSESTVSRIRTEHFPLTLESARPSHTSQYLCASSASRQGVHSPLHFGNGTRLTVT.

The chain couples TRBV29-1 to TRBJ1-5; possibly TRBD1 for D (5 bases). Germline V gene lookup returns CDR1 SQVTM and CDR2 ANQGSEA. This CDR3 is built from 14 residues. V was shortened by 1 base and J by 2 bases, with 9 bases between the two germline ends. The CDR3 sequence is CSVEGGVGNQPQHF. The CDR3 nucleotides read TGCAGCGTTGAAGGGGGGGTGGGCAATCAGCCCCAGCATTTT. Filled out from reference TRBV29-1 and TRBJ1-5, the complete variable domain reads SAVISQKPSRDICQRGTSLTIQCQVDSQVTMMFWYRQQPGQSLTLIATANQGSEATYESGFVIDKFPISRPNLTFSTLTVSNMSPEDSSIYLCSVEGGVGNQPQHFGDGTRLSIL.

This clone was seen a handful of times. Other DNA variants within this sample encode the same CDR3. V is TRBV7-9 and J is TRBJ2-3; D gene ambiguous. Germline V gene lookup returns CDR1 SEHNR and CDR2 FQNEAQ (reference sequence). The V gene lost 5 bases and the J gene lost 5 bases, with 11 bases spanning the gap. The CDR3 spans 13 residues. CDR3 protein: CASSRIEEDTQYF. DNA for the CDR3: TGTGCCAGCAGCAGGATAGAGGAAGATACGCAGTATTTT.

The chain employs TRBV30 and TRBJ1-3; weak D call: TRBD1 (5 bases). Germline V CDR1 and CDR2: GTSNPN, SVGIG (reference sequence). V was clipped by 1 base and J by 3 bases, with 13 bases between them. The CDR3 runs to 15 residues. CDR3 loop: CAWSEGLGVGNTIYF. CDR3 nucleotides: TGTGCCTGGAGTGAGGGGTTAGGGGTTGGAAACACCATATATTTT.

CDR3 in amino acids: CASSEGTGGSDTQYF. CDR3 DNA sequence: TGCGCCAGCAGTGAAGGGACAGGGGGTTCAGATACGCAGTATTTT. The V gene is TRBV10-1, the J gene TRBJ2-3; 11 bases line up with TRBD1. The V segment lost 3 bases and the J segment 4 bases; nucleotides outside the gene matches: 3. CDR3 length: 15 amino acids. Looked up from germline, CDR1 is WNHNN and CDR2 is SYGVQD (reference sequence).

The chain combines TRBV4-2 with TRBJ2-7; D possibly corresponds to TRBD1 (6 bases). Per germline, CDR1 LGHNA and CDR2 YNFKEQ. This CDR3 is built from 15 residues. Trimming pared 4 bases from V and 0 bases from J, leaving 13 bases between. CDR3 protein: CASSPVTGLSYEQYF. CDR3 DNA sequence: TGTGCCAGCAGCCCTGTGACAGGACTCTCCTACGAGCAGTACTTC.

The CDR3, as DNA: TGCGCCAGCAGCCACCCTGACGGATTCCGGACTAGCGGGAGGGCCGAGGACGGGGAGCTGTTTTTT. It translates to CASSHPDGFRTSGRAEDGELFF. The V call is TRBV4-1, the J call TRBJ2-2, with 15 bases aligning to TRBD2. The CDR3 consists of 22 residues. J gave up 7 bases and V 3 bases, and 21 bases lay outside the gene matches. Per the germline V gene, CDR1 is MGHRA and CDR2 is YSYEKL.

This chain links TRBV29-1 with TRBJ1-1; TRBD1 aligns across 9 bases. CDR1 and CDR2 (germline): SQVTM, ANQGSEA. The V gene end was trimmed by 4 bases and the J gene end by 0 bases; junction bases not matched to a gene: 6. The CDR3 is made up of 15 amino acids. The CDR3 coding sequence is TGCAGCGTTGGACAGGGGGGGGCCCTGAACACTGAAGCTTTCTTT. Its translation: CSVGQGGALNTEAFF.

The CDR3 DNA follows: TGCGCCAGCAGCCAACACGAGCGGGGGGTCGCGAACACCGGGGAGCTGTTTTTT. Protein: CASSQHERGVANTGELFF. This chain joins TRBV4-3 and TRBJ2-2, with 9 bases lining up with TRBD2. Germline V lookup: CDR1 LGHNA, CDR2 YSLEER. The CDR3 has 18 amino acids. V lost 2 bases, J lost 0 bases, and 7 bases stayed unmatched.

The CDR3 spells CASSGQGANQPQHF. The CDR3 bases are TGTGCCAGCAGTGGACAGGGGGCGAATCAGCCCCAGCATTTT. The J gene is TRBJ1-5, the V gene TRBV2; TRBD1 aligns across 10 bases. Per germline, CDR1 SNHLY and CDR2 FYNNEI. The CDR3 length is 14 residues. The junction had 1 base not matched to a gene; V was cut back by 4 bases and J by 4 bases. The full variable domain, its missing parts supplied by reference TRBV2 and TRBJ1-5, is EPEVTQTPSHQVTQMGQEVILRCVPISNHLYFYWYRQILGQKVEFLVSFYNNEISEKSEIFDDQFSVERPDGSNFTLKIRSTKLEDSAMYFCASSGQGANQPQHFGDGTRLSIL.

As for this clone: In the same sample, other DNA sequences code for this CDR3. V gene TRBV30 combines with J gene TRBJ1-1; D call uncertain. There are 11 residues in the CDR3. Between the trimmed V and J ends, which lost 4 bases and 0 bases, there was a span of 3 bases. Germline CDR1 reads GTSNPN; CDR2 reads SVGIG (reference sequence). CDR3 coding DNA: TGTGCCTGGACCTTGAACACTGAAGCTTTCTTT. It yields the protein CAWTLNTEAFF. Combining the CDR3 with reference TRBV30 and TRBJ1-1 gives the whole variable domain SQTIHQWPATLVQPVGSPLSLECTVEGTSNPNLYWYRQAAGRGLQLLFYSVGIGQISSEVPQNLSASRPQDRQFILSSKKLLLSDSGFYLCAWTLNTEAFFGQGTRLTVV.